This T cell receptor beta chain was sequenced for a study of blood T cells in healthy people across ages. At the level of the study: About one barcoded beta molecule per two T cells was captured by template switching.

This clonotype occurred a few times. Combining a sample-barcoded 5' primer with a J-beta primer mix, a second PCR ran for roughly 7 to 12 cycles. TCRdb recomputed calls from the 5' RACE reads with MiXCR, one row per CDR3 protein. The repertoire consists of about 780,000 distinct CDR3 sequences, with roughly 24% occurring once and the leading ten covering 2.5% to 3.5%. This sample was shared with a second study, whose subject was T cells of mothers and their children. This second study notes: Three mothers and their six children, all healthy Caucasians, donated. For each mother, over 10 million TCR beta CDR3 reads were obtained, and for each child, about 3 million. The study found slightly higher but non-significant overlap in related versus unrelated mother-child pairs.

Sequencing used blood. The origin of this receptor is a boy aged 5-17 years in good health.

The CDR3 coding sequence is TGTGCCAGCAGTACAACAGGGTTCAATGGGGATGAGCAGTTCTTC. Its translation: CASSTTGFNGDEQFF. This chain connects TRBV2 to TRBJ2-5; D is possibly TRBD1 (6 bases). The J call may not be correct, given that the DNA end is closer to TRBJ2-1. Germline loops: CDR1 SNHLY, CDR2 FYNNEI. This CDR3 is built from 15 residues.